The T cell receptor beta chain described here comes from a study of T cells expressing NK-cell markers. Turning to the study itself: Sorted CD3+CD56-NKG2C+, CD3+CD56+NKG2C- and CD3+CD56+NKG2C+ T cells were the source of the TCR beta repertoires. Study results and limitations: Leadership of the CD3+CD56-NKG2C+ fraction also belonged to these clonotypes in a few donors.

This CDR3 is 14 amino acids long. Germline V CDR1 and CDR2: DFQATT, SNEGSKA (reference sequence). In regard to this clonotype: Its antigen is as yet unknown.

TCRdb reprocessed the 5' RACE reads and stores each CDR3 protein as one record, lacking DNA. The sample totals about 260,000 distinct CDR3 sequences. The sample was blood T cells: a sorted CD56 or NKG2C T cell subset, CD4+ or CD8+ T cells, or bulk PBMC T cells (not recorded which). The sequence derives from a man in his late teens or twenties in good health. The gene calls are TRBV20-1 and TRBJ1-2; TCRdb's D call of TRBD1 is untestable without DNA. CDR3 in amino acids: CSANLHPGGYGYTF.